This TCR beta chain originates from a study of blood T cell repertoires in COVID-19. Profiled with immunoSEQ multiplex PCR; TCRdb holds only in-frame clones, not every one. The table records fewer than 200,000 clones, 84% of them present only once. The germline CDR1 and CDR2 sequences are SGDLS and YYNGEE. CDR3 size: 13 residues. Trimming shortened V by 7 bases and J by 0 bases, and 7 bases separated the two germline ends. The receptor was isolated from a woman in her twenties or thirties who had been exposed to COVID-19. The chain is built from TRBV9 and TRBJ2-2; D gene ambiguous. Material: PBMCs or T cells enriched from blood (not recorded which). The CDR3 reads CASEESNTGELFF. DNA of the CDR3: TGTGCCAGCGAGGAGTCGAACACCGGGGAGCTGTTTTTT.